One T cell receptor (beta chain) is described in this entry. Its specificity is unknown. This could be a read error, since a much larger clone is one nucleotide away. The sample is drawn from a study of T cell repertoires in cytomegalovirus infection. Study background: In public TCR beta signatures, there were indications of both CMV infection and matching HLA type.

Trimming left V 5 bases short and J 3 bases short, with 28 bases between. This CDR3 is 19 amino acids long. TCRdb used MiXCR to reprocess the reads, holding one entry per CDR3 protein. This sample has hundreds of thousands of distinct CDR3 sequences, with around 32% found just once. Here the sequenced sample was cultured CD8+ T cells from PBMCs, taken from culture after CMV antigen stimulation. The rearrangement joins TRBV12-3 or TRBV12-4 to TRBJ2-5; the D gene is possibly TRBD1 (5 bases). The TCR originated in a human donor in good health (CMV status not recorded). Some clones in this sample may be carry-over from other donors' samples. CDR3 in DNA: TGTGCCAGCAGTCCCGCTTGGGCAGGGTCGGATGGAAGGGAAGAGACCCAGTACTTC. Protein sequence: CASSPAWAGSDGREETQYF.